The 25 T cell receptor beta chains below were found in one sample sequenced in a study of blood T cells in healthy people across ages. A second PCR, run for about 7 to 11 cycles, used a sample-barcoded 5' primer plus a J-beta primer mix. TCRdb re-called the 5' RACE reads with MiXCR, one entry per CDR3 protein. The sample yields 1 million or so distinct CDR3 sequences, more than 40% seen once. Sequenced material: blood. All receptors come from a woman aged 60-75 years in good health.

To note about this clonotype: This sequence may be a read error, since a much larger clone differs from it by one base. This chain uses TRBV5-1 with TRBJ2-1; D could derive from TRBD1 or TRBD2 (5 bases each). The DNA end is a closer match to TRBJ2-7, so the J assignment may be wrong. This CDR3 is built from 16 residues. Germline CDR1 and CDR2: SGHRS and YFSETQ. This CDR3 is CASSGGGGSSYNEQYF. CDR3 in DNA: TGCGCCAGCAGCGGTGGGGGTGGGAGCTCCTACAATGAGCAGTACTTC.

This clonotype was picked up a small number of times. The chain joins TRBV5-5 to TRBJ1-1; D not resolved. Trimming left V 0 bases short and J 7 bases short, with 7 bases between. The CDR3 sequence is 12 residues long. Germline lookup yields CDR1 SGHKS and CDR2 YYEKEE (reference sequence). The CDR3 region has the DNA TGTGCCAGCAGCTTGGACCGGGGTGAAGCTTTCTTT. The encoded protein is CASSLDRGEAFF.

The J gene is TRBJ1-2, the V gene TRBV28; the D is unclear. V was pared by 7 bases and J by 3 bases, with 12 bases between. CDR3 length: 13 residues. CDR1 and CDR2 from the germline V gene are MDHEN and SYDVKM. This CDR3 is CASTGGRDYGYTF. The CDR3 nucleotides read TGTGCCAGCACTGGAGGGCGCGACTATGGCTACACCTTC.

The J gene is TRBJ2-1, the V gene TRBV5-1; 10 bases align to TRBD1. After removal of 3 bases from V and 4 bases from J, the junction contained 4 bases not matched to a gene. The CDR3 sequence is 15 residues long. From germline, CDR1 is SGHRS and CDR2 YFSETQ. This CDR3 is CASSSGQGEYNEQFF. Here the CDR3 DNA reads TGCGCCAGCAGCTCCGGACAGGGGGAGTACAATGAGCAGTTCTTC.

This clonotype was observed a few times. The V and J genes are TRBV15 and TRBJ2-5, with no clear D. CDR3 length equals 13 residues. Germline V gives CDR1 LNHNV, CDR2 YYDKDF (reference sequence). The germline V and J ends were trimmed by 1 base and 4 bases, with 7 bases remaining between them. In nucleotides, the CDR3 is TGTGCCACCAGCAGAGGGTCTAGAGAGACCCAGTACTTC. It is translated as CATSRGSRETQYF.

This clonotype was found a few times. The chain couples TRBV11-2 to TRBJ2-3, with a possible D match to TRBD1 (5 bases). Trimming left V 0 bases short and J 3 bases short, with 10 bases between. The CDR3 spans 15 residues. Germline V CDR1 and CDR2: SGHAT, FQNNGV. Written as DNA, the CDR3 is TGTGCCAGCAGCTTAGAATCAGGGCGGACAGATACGCAGTATTTT. This translates into CASSLESGRTDTQYF.

V usage is TRBV28 and J usage is TRBJ2-5; D may be TRBD2 (5 bases). The CDR3 contains 12 residues. Trimming removed 2 bases at V and 11 bases at J, with 12 bases between. CDR1 and CDR2 (germline): MDHEN, SYDVKM. This chain's CDR3 is CASSLIVGEQYF. The CDR3 DNA reads TGTGCCAGCAGTTTAATAGTGGGAGAGCAGTACTTC. The whole variable domain, filled in from reference TRBV28 and TRBJ2-5, reads DVKVTQSSRYLVKRTGEKVFLECVQDMDHENMFWYRQDPGLGLRLIYFSYDVKMKEKGDIPEGYSVSREKKERFSLILESASTNQTSMYLCASSLIVGEQYFGPGTRLLVL.

The V gene is TRBV6-5, the J gene TRBJ2-5; TRBD1 matches 8 bases. Looked up from germline, CDR1 is MNHEY and CDR2 is SVGAGI. The CDR3 spans 15 residues. After removal of 4 bases from V and 6 bases from J, the junction contained 10 bases not matched to a gene. The DNA of the CDR3 is TGTGCCAGCAGTTTAGCCTCGGGACAGGCGAAGACCCAGTACTTC. Encoded protein: CASSLASGQAKTQYF.

In this sample, this clonotype turned up a few times. CDR3 bases: TGTGCCAGCAGCCAAGCTCGACTGGGGTACCAAGAGACCCAGTACTTC. Protein product: CASSQARLGYQETQYF. The J gene is TRBJ2-5, the V gene TRBV3-1; unclear D gene. CDR3 size: 16 residues. CDR1 LGHDT and CDR2 YNNKEL come from the germline V gene (reference sequence). V was trimmed by 1 base and J by 0 bases, leaving 12 bases between them.

This chain joins TRBV29-1 and TRBJ2-3, with D hard to call. V lost 7 bases and J lost 5, with 10 bases in between. The CDR3 runs to 11 residues. The germline CDR1 and CDR2 sequences are SQVTM and ANQGSEA. The CDR3 region is CSGRPLDTQYF. The CDR3 bases are TGCAGCGGGCGACCCCTAGATACGCAGTATTTT.

The chain couples TRBV28 to TRBJ1-2, with a tentative D call TRBD1 (5 bases). Germline V gives CDR1 MDHEN, CDR2 SYDVKM. V lost 1 base to trimming and J lost 7 bases, with 16 bases between them. CDR3 length equals 15 residues. The CDR3 is CASSLLGGRESGYTF. CDR3 nucleotide sequence: TGTGCCAGCAGTTTATTGGGGGGGAGGGAGAGTGGCTACACCTTC.

The chain carries TRBV20-1 and TRBJ2-4; possible D gene TRBD1, 6 bases. Trimming pared 1 base from V and 8 bases from J, leaving 9 bases between. CDR1 is DFQATT and CDR2 is SNEGSKA in the germline V gene (reference sequence). The CDR3 sequence is 12 residues long. CDR3: CSARVQGHIQYF. The CDR3 coding sequence is TGCAGTGCTAGAGTACAGGGACACATTCAGTACTTC.

Only a few counts were recorded for this clonotype. The CDR3 DNA sequence: TGCAGTGCTAGGACACCGGGACTAGCTCAAACCGTCTCCTACAATGAGCAGTTCTTC. Translating it yields CSARTPGLAQTVSYNEQFF. The V and J genes are TRBV20-1 and TRBJ2-1, with TRBD2 matching 9 bases. With 3 bases clipped from V and 0 bases from J, the junction kept 15 bases outside the gene matches. The CDR3 has 19 amino acids. The germline gives CDR1 DFQATT, CDR2 SNEGSKA (reference sequence).

The chain employs TRBV29-1 and TRBJ2-7, with unresolved D. V was cut by 0 bases and J by 3 bases, with 6 bases left in between. The V gene's germline CDR1 is SQVTM and CDR2 ANQGSEA. The CDR3 length is 12 residues. The CDR3 region is CSVEDDRYEQYF. The CDR3 DNA reads TGCAGCGTTGAAGACGACCGCTACGAGCAGTACTTC.

V usage is TRBV5-1 and J usage is TRBJ2-5; the match to TRBD2 covers 9 bases. The CDR3 sequence is 16 residues long. Germline V CDR1 and CDR2: SGHRS, YFSETQ. Unmatched junction bases numbered 8, after V lost 0 bases and J lost 5 bases. The CDR3 reads CASSLGAGGTWETQYF. The CDR3 nucleotides read TGCGCCAGCAGCTTGGGAGCGGGAGGTACCTGGGAGACCCAGTACTTC.

The sample holds a few counts of this clonotype. CDR3 nucleotides: TGTGCCAGCAGCTTAGGGGACGGGCCTAGCACAGATACGCAGTATTTT. It specifies CASSLGDGPSTDTQYF. V usage is TRBV11-1 and J usage is TRBJ2-3, with D perhaps given as TRBD1 or TRBD2 (5 bases each). The CDR3 totals 16 residues. CDR1 is SGHAT and CDR2 is FQDESV in the germline V gene (reference sequence). Trimming took 1 base from V and 0 from J, leaving 11 bases between them. Together with reference TRBV11-1 and TRBJ2-3, the CDR3 gives the full variable domain: EAEVAQSPRYKITEKSQAVAFWCDPISGHATLYWYRQILGQGPELLVQFQDESVVDDSQLPKDRFSAERLKGVDSTLKIQPAELGDSAMYLCASSLGDGPSTDTQYFGPGTRLTVL.

The J gene is TRBJ2-1, the V gene TRBV20-1, with 14 bases lining up with TRBD2. The DNA matches TRBJ2-7 better at its end, which makes the J call doubtful. The CDR3 is made up of 15 amino acids. Germline CDR1 is DFQATT and CDR2 is SNEGSKA (reference sequence). In nucleotides, the CDR3 is TGCAGTGCATTTACGGGACTAGCGGGAGCGAATGAGCAGTACTTC. It encodes CSAFTGLAGANEQYF.

The rearrangement links TRBV11-2 to TRBJ2-1; D perhaps matches TRBD2 (7 bases). Germline CDR1 and CDR2: SGHAT and FQNNGV. Trimming removed 1 base from V and 9 bases from J, with 10 bases in between. There are 13 residues in the CDR3. CDR3 region: CASSLAGGPEQFF. Written as DNA, the CDR3 is TGTGCCAGCAGCTTAGCGGGGGGCCCTGAGCAGTTCTTC. Looking up the rest from reference TRBV11-2 and TRBJ2-1 gives the full variable domain: EAGVAQSPRYKIIEKRQSVAFWCNPISGHATLYWYQQILGQGPKLLIQFQNNGVVDDSQLPKDRFSAERLKGVDSTLKIQPAKLEDSAVYLCASSLAGGPEQFFGPGTRLTVL.

The CDR3 is CASSLDGYLYEQYF. CDR3 DNA: TGTGCCAGCAGTTTAGACGGTTATCTTTACGAGCAGTACTTC. The rearrangement joins TRBV28 to TRBJ2-7, with no clear D. The CDR3 contains 14 residues. The V gene's germline CDR1 is MDHEN and CDR2 SYDVKM. Deletions cut 2 bases from V and 4 bases from J, with 12 bases between.

This clonotype was recorded many times. The chain links TRBV9 to TRBJ2-3; 10 bases fit TRBD1. This CDR3 contains 16 residues. Losses at the gene ends were 3 bases for V and 3 bases for J; bases not matched to a gene: 7. Germline-derived CDR1 and CDR2 are SGDLS and YYNGEE. The CDR3 coding sequence is TGTGCCAGCAGCGCAAGGACAGGGGGGCTTACAGATACGCAGTATTTT. Amino acids: CASSARTGGLTDTQYF.

This clonotype showed up just a few times. V and J are TRBV5-1 and TRBJ2-7; TRBD1 is a possible D gene (6 bases). V was cut by 4 bases and J by 5 bases, with 19 bases left in between. The CDR3 length is 15 residues. Germline assignment: CDR1 SGHRS and CDR2 YFSETQ. As DNA, the CDR3 is TGCGCCAGCAGCCCCCTTTTGACAGGTCGTGACGAGCAGTACTTC. It codes for CASSPLLTGRDEQYF.

As to this clonotype: A junction boundary mismatches the germline segment, possibly from a read error. The chain employs TRBV20-1 and TRBJ2-5, with D possibly being TRBD1 (5 bases). The end of the DNA is better explained by TRBJ2-7, so the J call may be wrong. Germline V gene lookup returns CDR1 DFQATT and CDR2 SNEGSKA (reference sequence). The CDR3 totals 14 residues. As DNA, the CDR3 is TGTAGTGCTAGAGAGCCTCGAAGGGGCTACGAGCAGTACTTC. Protein: CSAREPRRGYEQYF.

This clonotype was seen a few times. One junction end does not reproduce the germline sequence, and a read error may be involved. The chain links TRBV18 to TRBJ1-2; D is unresolved. Germline lookup yields CDR1 KGHSH and CDR2 LQKENI. The CDR3 consists of 13 residues. This CDR3 reads CASAPDPEGGYTF. CDR3 DNA sequence: TGTGCCAGCGCACCGGACCCTGAGGGCGGCTACACCTTC.

This clonotype was found many times. The chain combines TRBV29-1 with TRBJ2-1, with 11 positions matching TRBD2. CDR1 and CDR2 (germline): SQVTM, ANQGSEA. This CDR3 is 19 amino acids long. V lost 0 bases and J lost 1; bases outside the gene matches: 11. CDR3 DNA: TGCAGCGTTGAAGATCCGGCTAGCGGGAGGCCCGATTCCTACAATGAGCAGTTCTTC. Protein product: CSVEDPASGRPDSYNEQFF.

The chain couples TRBV20-1 to TRBJ2-1; D is unclear. Germline V gene data show CDR1 as DFQATT and CDR2 as SNEGSKA (reference sequence). The CDR3 has 15 amino acids. Trimming left V 0 bases short and J 8 bases short, with 17 bases between. In nucleotides, the CDR3 is TGCAGTGCTAGAGATCCTCGGAAAGGGTCGGATGAGCAGTTCTTC. It specifies CSARDPRKGSDEQFF.